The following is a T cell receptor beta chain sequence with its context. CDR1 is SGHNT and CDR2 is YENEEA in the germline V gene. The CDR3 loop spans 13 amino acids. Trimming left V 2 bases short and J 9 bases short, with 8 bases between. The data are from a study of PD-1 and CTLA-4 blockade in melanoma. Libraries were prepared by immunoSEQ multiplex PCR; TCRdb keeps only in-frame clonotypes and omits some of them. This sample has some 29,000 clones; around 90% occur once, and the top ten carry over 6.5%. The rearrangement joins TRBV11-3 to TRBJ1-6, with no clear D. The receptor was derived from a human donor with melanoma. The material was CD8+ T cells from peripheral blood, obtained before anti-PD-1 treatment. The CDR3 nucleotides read TGTGCCAGCAGCTTATCGGCGGCTTCACCCCTCCACTTT. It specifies CASSLSAASPLHF. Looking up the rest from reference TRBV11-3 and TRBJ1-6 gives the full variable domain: EAGVVQSPRYKIIEKKQPVAFWCNPISGHNTLYWYLQNLGQGPELLIRYENEEAVDDSQLPKDRFSAERLKGVDSTLKIQPAELGDSAVYLCASSLSAASPLHFGNGTRLTVT.